This TCR beta chain comes out of a study of OX40 agonist ivuxolimab in advanced cancers. The overall study: Having had anti-PD-1, anti-PD-L1 or anti-CTLA-4 therapy before was allowed, and under 50% had some.

Sequencing used immunoSEQ multiplex PCR; TCRdb keeps in-frame clones, though not all of them. The sample lists 70,000 to 95,000 clones, just over 90% occurring once. J was trimmed by 2 bases and V by 0 bases; bases with no gene match: 9. CDR3 size: 17 residues. The germline gives CDR1 SGHRS, CDR2 YFSETQ. This specimen consisted of CD4+ or CD8+ T cells sorted from blood, obtained in a trial of the OX40 agonist ivuxolimab. This clonotype originated in an adult with an advanced solid tumor such as melanoma, head and neck, liver or kidney cancer. The chain combines TRBV5-1 with TRBJ2-3; 7 nucleotides align to TRBD2. CDR3 amino acids: CASSLAGGLAATDTQYF. The CDR3 bases are TGCGCCAGCAGCTTGGCCGGAGGGCTAGCGGCCACAGATACGCAGTATTTT. Full variable domain (missing parts from reference TRBV5-1 and TRBJ2-3): KAGVTQTPRYLIKTRGQQVTLSCSPISGHRSVSWYQQTPGQGLQFLFEYFSETQRNKGNFPGRFSGRQFSNSRSEMNVSTLELGDSALYLCASSLAGGLAATDTQYFGPGTRLTVL.